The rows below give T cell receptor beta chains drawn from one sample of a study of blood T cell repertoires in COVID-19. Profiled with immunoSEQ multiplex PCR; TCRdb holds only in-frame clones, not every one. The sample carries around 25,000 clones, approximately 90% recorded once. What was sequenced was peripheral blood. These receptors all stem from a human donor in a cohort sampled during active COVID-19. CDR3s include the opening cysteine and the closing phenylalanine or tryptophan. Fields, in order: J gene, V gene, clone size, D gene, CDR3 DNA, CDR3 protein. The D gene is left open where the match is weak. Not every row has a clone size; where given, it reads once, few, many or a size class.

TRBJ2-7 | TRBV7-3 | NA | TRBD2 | TGTGCCAGCAGTCCCTGGCTAGCGGGTATCCACGAGCAGTACTTC | CASSPWLAGIHEQYF
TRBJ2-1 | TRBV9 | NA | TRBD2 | TGTGCCAGCAGCAAAAAGTCGACTAGCGGATCCTACAATGAGCAGTTCTTC | CASSKKSTSGSYNEQFF
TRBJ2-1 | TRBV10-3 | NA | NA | TGTGCCATCAGTGAGTCCTTTATATTGGGCGGGCAGGCCCCGGCTCACTCCTACAATGAGCAGTTCTTC | CAISESFILGGQAPAHSYNEQFF
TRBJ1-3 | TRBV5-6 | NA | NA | TGTGCCAGCAGCACTTGGACACCTGGAAACACCATATATTTT | CASSTWTPGNTIYF
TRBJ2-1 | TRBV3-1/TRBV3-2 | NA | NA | TGTGCCAGCAGCCAAGATTGGAGGGGGGGATTAAATGAGCAGTTCTTC | CASSQDWRGGLNEQFF
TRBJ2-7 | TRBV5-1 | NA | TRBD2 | TGCGCCAGCAGCTTGGGGGCGGGAGTCTCCTACGAGCAGTACTTC | CASSLGAGVSYEQYF
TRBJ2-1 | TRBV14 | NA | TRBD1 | TGTGCCAGCAGCCAAGTACAGGGGGCAATCTACAATGAGCAGTTCTTC | CASSQVQGAIYNEQFF
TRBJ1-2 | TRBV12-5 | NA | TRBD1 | TGTGCTAGTGGTCCATACAGGGGTGGCTACACCTTC | CASGPYRGGYTF
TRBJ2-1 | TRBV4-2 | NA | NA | TGTGCCAGCAGCACACCCTTCCCAGGGGCTGGTGAGCAGTTCTTC | CASSTPFPGAGEQFF
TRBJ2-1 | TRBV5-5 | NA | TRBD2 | TGTGCCAGCAGTCCGGGACTAGCGAACTACAATGAGCAGTTCTTC | CASSPGLANYNEQFF
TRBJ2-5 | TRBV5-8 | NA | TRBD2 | TGTGCCAGCAGCCCGGCGGGAGGTTCGGAGGAGACCCAGTACTTC | CASSPAGGSEETQYF
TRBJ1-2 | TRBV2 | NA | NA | TGTGCCAGCAGTGAAACGGGGAACTATGGCTACACCTTC | CASSETGNYGYTF
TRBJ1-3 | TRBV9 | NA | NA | TGTGCCAGCAGCGCATACCCGACAGGTTCTGGAAACACCATATATTTT | CASSAYPTGSGNTIYF
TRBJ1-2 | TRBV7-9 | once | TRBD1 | TGTGCCAGCAGCTCGACAGGGATCGACTATGGCTACACCTTC | CASSSTGIDYGYTF
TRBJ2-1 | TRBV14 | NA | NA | TGTGCCAGCAGCGTGACAGGTTACGGTGGCAATGAGCAGTTCTTC | CASSVTGYGGNEQFF
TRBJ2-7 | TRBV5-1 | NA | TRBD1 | TGCGCCAGCAGCTTGGCCGGACAGGGGTTCAACGAGCAGTACTTC | CASSLAGQGFNEQYF
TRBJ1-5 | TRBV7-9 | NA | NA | TGTGCCAGCAGCCTCTGGGGCCGGGGGGGCAATCAGCCCCAGCATTTT | CASSLWGRGGNQPQHF
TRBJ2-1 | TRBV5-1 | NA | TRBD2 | TGCGCCAGCAGCTTGTTAGCGGGCGCGGATGAGCAGTTCTTC | CASSLLAGADEQFF
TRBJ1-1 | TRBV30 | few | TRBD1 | TGTGCCTGGAGGGAGGCCGGGACAGGGGATATGAACACTGAAGCTTTCTTT | CAWREAGTGDMNTEAFF
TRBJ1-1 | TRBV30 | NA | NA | TGTGCCTGGAGCGCTACGCGGCCCGGTGAAGCTTTCTTT | CAWSATRPGEAFF
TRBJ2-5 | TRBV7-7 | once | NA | TGTGCCAGCAGCTTAAGGCAGGGGATAATGGAGACCCAGTACTTC | CASSLRQGIMETQYF
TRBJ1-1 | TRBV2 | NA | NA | TGTGCCAGCAGTTCTTTCACTGAAGCTTTCTTT | CASSSFTEAFF
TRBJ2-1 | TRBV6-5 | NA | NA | TGTGCCACCCTAGGGGCGGGGGCCTTCAATGAGCAGTTCTTC | CATLGAGAFNEQFF
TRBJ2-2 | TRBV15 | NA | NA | TGTGCCACCAGCAGAGATTTCCCCGCGGCCGGGGAGCTGTTTTTT | CATSRDFPAAGELFF
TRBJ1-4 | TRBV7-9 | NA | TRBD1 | TGTGCCAGCAGCATGATATACAGGGGTAATGAAAAACTGTTTTTT | CASSMIYRGNEKLFF
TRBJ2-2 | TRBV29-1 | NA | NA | TGCAGCGTTATTGCGGGACCTCGAGGGGAGCTGTTTTTT | CSVIAGPRGELFF
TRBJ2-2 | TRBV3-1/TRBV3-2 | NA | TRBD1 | TGTGCCAGCAGCCAACCCGGGACAGGGATGAGCACCGGGGAGCTGTTTTTT | CASSQPGTGMSTGELFF
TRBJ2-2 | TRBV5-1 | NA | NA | TGCGCCAGCAGCTTGGTGGGGCGCGGGGAGCTGTTTTTT | CASSLVGRGELFF
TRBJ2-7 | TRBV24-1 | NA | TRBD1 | TGTGCCACCAGTGACCCCGGGACAGGGAACGAGCAGTACTTC | CATSDPGTGNEQYF
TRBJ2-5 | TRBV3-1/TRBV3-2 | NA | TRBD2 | TGTGCCAGCAGCCAATATGAGCGGGAGAGAATGGAAGAGACCCAGTACTTC | CASSQYERERMEETQYF
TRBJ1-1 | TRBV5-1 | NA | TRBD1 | TGCGCCAGCAGCTCTCTTGGGCAGGGGGGCACTGAAGCTTTCTTT | CASSSLGQGGTEAFF
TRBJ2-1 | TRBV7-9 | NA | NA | TGTGCCAGCAGCCCACCCCATCGGGAGAGCTCCTACAATGAGCAGTTCTTC | CASSPPHRESSYNEQFF
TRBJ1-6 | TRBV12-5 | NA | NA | TGTGCTAGTGGTTTGGCGTCTCACATGCCGGGAAATTCACCCCTCCACTTT | CASGLASHMPGNSPLHF
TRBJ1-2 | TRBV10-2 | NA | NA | TGCGCCAGCAGTGAGTCGGGGCTGAGAGGCGGTGGCTACACCTTC | CASSESGLRGGGYTF
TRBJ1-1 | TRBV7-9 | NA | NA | TGTGCCACAGGGTGGGGGAACACTGAAGCTTTCTTT | CATGWGNTEAFF
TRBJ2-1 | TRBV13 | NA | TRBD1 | TGTGCCAGCAGCTTAGGAGACAGGGGATTCTACAATGAGCAGTTCTTC | CASSLGDRGFYNEQFF
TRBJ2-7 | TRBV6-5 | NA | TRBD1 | TGTGCCAGCAGGCCCTCGGGACAGCTGGCCTACGAGCAGTACTTC | CASRPSGQLAYEQYF
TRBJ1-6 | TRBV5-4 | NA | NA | TGTGCCAGCAGCCCAGAGGCAAGCTCCTATAATTCACCCCTCCACTTT | CASSPEASSYNSPLHF
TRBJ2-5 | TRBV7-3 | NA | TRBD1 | TGTGCCAGCAGCTTAATTGGGGGGACAGGGAGTGAGACCCAGTACTTC | CASSLIGGTGSETQYF
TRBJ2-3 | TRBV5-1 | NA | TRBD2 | TGCGCCAGCAGCTTGGAAGGTAGCGGGGGGGATACGCAGTATTTT | CASSLEGSGGDTQYF
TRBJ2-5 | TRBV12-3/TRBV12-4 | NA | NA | TGTGCCAGCGGCCTAGCTCGACAAGAGACCCAGTACTTC | CASGLARQETQYF
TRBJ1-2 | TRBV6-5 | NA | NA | TGTGCCAGCCGCCCCCCGGGGAAGAATGGCTACACCTTC | CASRPPGKNGYTF
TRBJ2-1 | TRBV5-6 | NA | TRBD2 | TGTGCCAGCAGCGCGGTGGGGGGACTAGCGGTCAACAATGAGCAGTTCTTC | CASSAVGGLAVNNEQFF
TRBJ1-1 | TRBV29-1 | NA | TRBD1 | TGCAGCGTTTTGGCAGGGGGTGTCACTGAAGCTTTCTTT | CSVLAGGVTEAFF
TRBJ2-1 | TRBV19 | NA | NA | TGTGCCAGTAGTATAGATCCTAGCGCAGACTACAATGAGCAGTTCTTC | CASSIDPSADYNEQFF
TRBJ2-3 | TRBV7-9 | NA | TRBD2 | TGTGCCAGCAGCTTAGGAACCGGGGGAGGGGGCACAGATACGCAGTATTTT | CASSLGTGGGGTDTQYF
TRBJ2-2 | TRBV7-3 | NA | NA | TGTGCCAGCAGCTCCATTGAGGGCACCGGGGAGCTGTTTTTT | CASSSIEGTGELFF
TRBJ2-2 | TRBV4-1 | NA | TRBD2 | TGCGCCAGCAGCTCGGGACTAGCGGGAGTAGCTACCGGGGAGCTGTTTTTT | CASSSGLAGVATGELFF
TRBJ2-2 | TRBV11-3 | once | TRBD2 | TGTGCCAGCAGCCCCGCGGGACTAGCGGGAGTCACCGGGGAGCTGTTTTTT | CASSPAGLAGVTGELFF
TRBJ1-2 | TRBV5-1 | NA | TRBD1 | TGCGCCAGCAGCCTGGTGGGACAGTCTCCGTTAGAGGGCTACACCTTC | CASSLVGQSPLEGYTF
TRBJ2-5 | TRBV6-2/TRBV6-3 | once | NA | TGTGCCAGCAGTTACTCGTACGGGACTCTCCAAGAGACCCAGTACTTC | CASSYSYGTLQETQYF
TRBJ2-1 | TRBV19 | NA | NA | TGTGCCAGTAGTATTGTGAGGCGCAATGAGCAGTTCTTC | CASSIVRRNEQFF